The 8 T cell receptor beta chains given below trace back to one sample, sequenced in a study of Ad26.COV2.S vaccination and SARS-CoV-2 variants. Profiling relied on immunoSEQ multiplex PCR, and the TCRdb table lists in-frame clones only, not all of them. The table lists over 350,000 clones, about 85% of them singletons. As for treatment: approximately 18 received Ad26.COV2.S at low or high dose, single or two shots; about 5 received placebo; per-sample allocation not given. The samples date from day 63 after the first vaccine or placebo injection. The specimen was peripheral blood, collected in a trial of Ad26.COV2.S vaccine versus placebo. The receptors originated from a person aged 18-65 years who received the Ad26.COV2.S COVID-19 vaccine or a placebo.

This chain uses TRBV14 with TRBJ2-1; D tentatively fits TRBD1 or TRBD2 (5 bases each). Trimming took 4 bases from V and 5 from J, leaving 12 bases between them. CDR1 SGHDN and CDR2 FVKESK come from the germline V gene. The CDR3 has 14 residues. CDR3 in amino acids: CASSRRDGDNEQFF. For the CDR3, the DNA is TGTGCCAGCAGCCGCCGGGACGGAGACAATGAGCAGTTCTTC.

Regarding this clone: Different DNA sequences within this sample yield the same CDR3. This chain links TRBV5-1 with TRBJ2-3; weak D call: TRBD1 (5 bases). This CDR3 contains 12 residues. The V and J ends lost 2 bases and 4 bases respectively, with 5 bases between them. CDR1 and CDR2 from the germline V gene are SGHRS and YFSETQ. In DNA form, the CDR3 reads TGCGCCAGCAGCTTAGGGGCAGATACGCAGTATTTT. This gives the protein CASSLGADTQYF.

CDR3 sequence (DNA): TGTGCCAGCAGCCAAGATGAGAGACAGATTACCGGGGAGCTGTTTTTT. Its protein product is CASSQDERQITGELFF. This chain joins TRBV4-2 and TRBJ2-2, with D possibly TRBD1 on 5 matching bases. Germline V gene lookup returns CDR1 LGHNA and CDR2 YNFKEQ. V lost 0 bases and J lost 5, with 13 bases in between. The CDR3 runs 16 residues.

V gene TRBV7-9 combines with J gene TRBJ2-4; 9 positions agree with TRBD2. The germline V gene has CDR1 SEHNR and CDR2 FQNEAQ (reference sequence). The CDR3 has 14 amino acids. Unmatched junction bases numbered 6, after V lost 5 bases and J lost 7 bases. CDR3 protein: CASSPGSGGNIQYF. The CDR3 region has the DNA TGTGCCAGCAGCCCGGGTAGCGGGGGTAACATTCAGTACTTC.

The chain links TRBV3-1 (or the pseudogene TRBV3-2) to TRBJ1-1; D unclear. V lost 0 bases and J 0 bases, leaving 8 bases between the germline ends. Per germline, CDR1 LGHDT and CDR2 YNNKEL (reference sequence). The CDR3 has 15 residues. The chain's CDR3 is CASSQDPGMNTEAFF. The CDR3 nucleotides read TGTGCCAGCAGCCAAGACCCTGGCATGAACACTGAAGCTTTCTTT.

The gene calls are TRBV5-1 and TRBJ2-3; 9 bases align to TRBD1. CDR1 is SGHRS and CDR2 is YFSETQ in the germline V gene. The CDR3 has 15 residues. With V trimmed by 6 bases and J by 2 bases, 7 bases remained unmatched. CDR3: CASTQQGALTDTQYF. DNA for the CDR3: TGCGCCAGCACGCAACAGGGGGCGCTCACAGATACGCAGTATTTT.

The CDR3 bases are TGTGCTAGTGGTTTGATTAGGGGGGGATCCTACAATGAGCAGTTCTTC. This sequence encodes CASGLIRGGSYNEQFF. The V gene is TRBV12-5, the J gene TRBJ2-1; perhaps TRBD2 as D (7 bases). CDR3 length: 16 residues. CDR1 is LGHNT, CDR2 FRNRAP, per germline. V was pared by 2 bases and J by 1 base, with 12 bases between. Complete variable domain (other parts from reference TRBV12-5 and TRBJ2-1): DARVTQTPRHKVTEMGQEVTMRCQPILGHNTVFWYRQTMMQGLELLAYFRNRAPLDDSGMPKDRFSAEMPDATLATLKIQPSEPRDSAVYFCASGLIRGGSYNEQFFGPGTRLTVL.

The CDR3 is CASRPDVDQETQYF. The CDR3 nucleotides read TGTGCCAGCAGACCGGACGTGGACCAAGAGACCCAGTACTTC. The genes are TRBV14 and TRBJ2-5; D is unclear. CDR3 size: 14 residues. The V and J ends lost 6 bases and 0 bases respectively, with 11 bases between them. CDR1 is SGHDN and CDR2 is FVKESK in the germline V gene.